The 29 T cell receptor beta chains below come from one sample, sequenced in a study of long-term antiretroviral therapy in people with HIV. immunoSEQ v3.0 was run at survey level. TCRdb keeps only in-frame clones here, not all; method: immunoSEQ multiplex PCR. The sample consists of 30,000 to 40,000 clones, less than 90% of them appearing once. Here the sequenced sample was unsorted PBMCs, taken just before starting antiretroviral therapy. Receptors originate from a woman between 18 and 29 years old with HIV.

The chain uses TRBV11-1 and TRBJ2-1, with D perhaps TRBD1 (5 bases). Germline lookup yields CDR1 SGHAT and CDR2 FQDESV (reference sequence). This CDR3 comprises 16 residues. Trimming stripped 4 bases from V and 0 bases from J, with 13 bases between. CDR3 nucleotides: TGTGCCAGCAGCTCTCTCCAAGGGGCCTCCTACAATGAGCAGTTCTTC. This codes for CASSSLQGASYNEQFF.

The V gene is TRBV5-1, the J gene TRBJ2-7, with 7 bases lining up with TRBD1. Trimming took 3 bases from V and 6 from J; bases not matched to a gene: 12. Germline CDR1 SGHRS, CDR2 YFSETQ. This CDR3 spans 15 amino acids. The CDR3 coding sequence is TGCGCCAGCAGCTCTACTCCTGGACAGGCTGGCGAGCAGTACTTC. This sequence encodes CASSSTPGQAGEQYF.

This clone has only one observation. The chain combines TRBV6-5 with TRBJ2-4; 11 bases map to TRBD1. The CDR3 totals 15 residues. The trim removed 8 bases at V and 0 bases at J, leaving 3 bases unmatched. CDR1 is MNHEY and CDR2 is SVGAGI in the germline V gene. The CDR3 DNA is TGTGCCAGCGGACAGGGGGCTCTAGCCAAAAACATTCAGTACTTC. It is translated as CASGQGALAKNIQYF.

In DNA, the CDR3 is TGTGCCAGCAGCCCTAACAGACTAGCGGGGGGTAAAAACATTCAGTACTTC. Its translation is CASSPNRLAGGKNIQYF. J is TRBJ2-4 and V is TRBV27; 13 bases are a match to TRBD2. The germline gives CDR1 MNHEY, CDR2 SMNVEV (reference sequence). The CDR3 sequence is 17 residues long. Germline trimming cut 6 bases from V and 4 bases from J; bases unmatched to any gene: 9.

The chain links TRBV9 to TRBJ2-2; 13 bases match TRBD2. The J segment lost 5 bases and the V segment lost 0 bases, leaving 4 bases of the junction unmatched. The germline gives CDR1 SGDLS, CDR2 YYNGEE. This CDR3 has 17 amino acids. This CDR3 is CASSVELAGGPTGELFF. The CDR3, as DNA: TGTGCCAGCAGCGTAGAACTAGCGGGAGGGCCAACCGGGGAGCTGTTTTTT.

The chain is built from TRBV19 and TRBJ2-1; 10 nucleotides agree with TRBD2. J was trimmed by 11 bases and V by 5 bases; bases with no gene match: 12. The CDR3 length is 15 residues. Looked up from germline, CDR1 is LNHDA and CDR2 is SQIVND (reference sequence). This CDR3 reads CASSPRTSGPGKQFF. In DNA form, the CDR3 reads TGTGCCAGTAGTCCCCGGACTAGCGGTCCTGGGAAGCAGTTCTTC.

The rearrangement joins TRBV2 to TRBJ2-7, with no clear D. With 7 bases removed from V and 2 bases from J, the gap between germline ends came to 12 bases. This CDR3 is 13 amino acids long. Germline loops: CDR1 SNHLY, CDR2 FYNNEI. CDR3 sequence reads: CASTPDSTYEQYF. In DNA, the CDR3 is TGTGCCAGCACCCCCGACTCGACCTACGAGCAGTACTTC.

The CDR3 coding sequence is TGTGCCAGCAGTGAGGGGGCTGGGGATACGCAGTATTTT. It encodes CASSEGAGDTQYF. This chain links TRBV6-4 with TRBJ2-3; D may be TRBD1 (6 bases). This CDR3 has 13 residues. The V gene's germline CDR1 is MRHNA and CDR2 SNTAGT. V was shortened by 3 bases and J by 6 bases, with 10 bases between the two germline ends.

Written as DNA, the CDR3 is TGTGCCAGCAGCTCTACCGGACCCAACTATGGCTACACCTTC. Its translation is CASSSTGPNYGYTF. The rearrangement uses TRBV5-6 and TRBJ1-2, with D hard to call. The CDR3 runs to 14 residues. The germline gives CDR1 SGHDT, CDR2 YYEEEE. V was pared by 3 bases and J by 2 bases, with 11 bases between. Supplemented by reference TRBV5-6 and TRBJ1-2, the full variable domain reads DAGVTQSPTHLIKTRGQQVTLRCSPKSGHDTVSWYQQALGQGPQFIFQYYEEEERQRGNFPDRFSGHQFPNYSSELNVNALLLGDSALYLCASSSTGPNYGYTFGSGTRLTVV.

The CDR3 sequence: CASSSGGQPQHF. DNA for the CDR3: TGTGCCAGCAGTTCTGGGGGACAGCCCCAGCATTTT. The chain is built from TRBV27 and TRBJ1-5; tentative D call: TRBD1 (5 bases). The CDR3 consists of 12 residues. V was pared by 4 bases and J by 7 bases, with 8 bases between. From germline, CDR1 is MNHEY and CDR2 SMNVEV (reference sequence).

The genes are TRBV20-1 and TRBJ2-5; 7 bases are shared with TRBD2. Losses at the gene ends were 5 bases for V and 4 bases for J; bases not matched to a gene: 1. This CDR3 is built from 11 residues. Germline-derived CDR1 and CDR2 are DFQATT and SNEGSKA (reference sequence). CDR3 nucleotide sequence: TGCAGTGCTGGGAGGGGAGAGACCCAGTACTTC. This encodes CSAGRGETQYF.

This chain connects TRBV28 to TRBJ2-7; no firm D call. The CDR3 extends over 15 amino acids. The germline V gene has CDR1 MDHEN and CDR2 SYDVKM. The V and J ends lost 8 bases and 3 bases respectively, with 20 bases between them. Written as DNA, the CDR3 is TGTGCCAGCCTCAACCCAGGTGATGCACTCTACGAGCAGTACTTC. This codes for CASLNPGDALYEQYF.

V is TRBV5-1 and J is TRBJ1-1; a weak D match, TRBD1 (6 bases). Trimming took off 0 bases at V and 3 bases at J, with 9 bases between the two ends. This CDR3 region has 14 residues. Germline V gene lookup returns CDR1 SGHRS and CDR2 YFSETQ. The CDR3 DNA is TGCGCCAGCAGCTTGGCAGGGGACGACACTGAAGCTTTCTTT. Translation: CASSLAGDDTEAFF.

The rearrangement joins TRBV28 to TRBJ2-7; 7 bases line up with TRBD1. The CDR3 length is 14 residues. The junction had 7 bases not matched to a gene; V was cut back by 6 bases and J by 2 bases. Germline V gives CDR1 MDHEN, CDR2 SYDVKM. The CDR3 spells CASRAWDRPYEQYF. Written as DNA, the CDR3 is TGTGCCAGCAGGGCATGGGACAGACCCTACGAGCAGTACTTC.

The chain links TRBV5-5 to TRBJ2-1, with D unclear. The CDR3 runs 12 residues. Germline CDR1 SGHKS, CDR2 YYEKEE (reference sequence). With 1 base removed from V and 9 bases from J, the gap between germline ends came to 8 bases. The CDR3 nucleotides read TGTGCCAGCAGCTTGATTACCCTTGAGCAGTTCTTC. This encodes CASSLITLEQFF.

This clone was observed a single time. The V and J genes are TRBV7-3 and TRBJ2-2; 10 nucleotides match TRBD2. There are 16 residues in the CDR3. V gave up 5 bases and J gave up 3 bases; unmatched junction bases: 6. The germline V gene has CDR1 SGHTA and CDR2 FQGTGA. The CDR3 sequence is CASSPSGRADTGELFF. The CDR3 nucleotides are TGTGCCAGCAGCCCCAGCGGGAGGGCCGACACCGGGGAGCTGTTTTTT.

The chain joins TRBV4-1 to TRBJ1-2; D not certain. V shed 0 bases and J shed 7 bases, with 9 bases lying between them. CDR3 size: 13 residues. The germline V gene encodes CDR1 MGHRA and CDR2 YSYEKL. CDR3: CASSQDPTRGYTF. The CDR3 DNA follows: TGCGCCAGCAGCCAAGATCCCACTCGTGGCTACACCTTC.

The chain carries TRBV27 and TRBJ2-7; possible D gene TRBD2, 5 bases. The CDR3 loop spans 14 amino acids. Germline assignment: CDR1 MNHEY and CDR2 SMNVEV (reference sequence). Trimming stripped 5 bases from V and 11 bases from J, with 22 bases between. In nucleotides, the CDR3 is TGTGCCAGCAGTCTACCAGGACTCTCGGCAAGAAAGTACTTC. It yields the protein CASSLPGLSARKYF.

The rearrangement joins TRBV4-3 to TRBJ2-1; D not certain. The CDR3 consists of 15 residues. Germline V gene lookup returns CDR1 LGHNA and CDR2 YSLEER. V lost 0 bases, J lost 8 bases, and 14 bases lay in between. The chain's CDR3 is CASSQDPALEYEQFF. The CDR3 nucleotides are TGCGCCAGCAGCCAAGATCCCGCCCTAGAATATGAGCAGTTCTTC.

Only one count was recorded for this clone. The chain recombines TRBV6-5 with TRBJ2-7; 10 bases are shared with TRBD2. Germline values: CDR1 MNHEY, CDR2 SVGAGI. Trimming removed 6 bases from V and 5 bases from J; junction bases left unmatched: 7. This CDR3 has 14 residues. The CDR3 here is CASRKRGLAHEQYF. The CDR3 coding sequence is TGTGCCAGCAGAAAGAGGGGACTAGCGCACGAGCAGTACTTC.

This rearrangement joins TRBV7-2 to TRBJ2-7; a possible D gene is TRBD2 (6 bases). Germline lookup yields CDR1 SGHTA and CDR2 FQGNSA. Trimming cost V 1 base and J 6 bases, with 19 bases left between them. The CDR3 spans 16 residues. The chain's CDR3 is CASSLGGTSPVTEQYF. CDR3 nucleotides: TGTGCCAGCAGCTTAGGCGGAACTAGCCCTGTTACCGAGCAGTACTTC. Full variable domain (outside the CDR3, taken from reference TRBV7-2 and TRBJ2-7): GAGVSQSPSNKVTEKGKDVELRCDPISGHTALYWYRQSLGQGLEFLIYFQGNSAPDKSGLPSDRFSAERTGGSVSTLTIQRTQQEDSAVYLCASSLGGTSPVTEQYFGPGTRLTVT.

The gene calls are TRBV19 and TRBJ2-2, with TRBD2 matching over 9 bases. The V and J ends lost 8 bases and 4 bases, in that order; junction bases with no gene match: 5. Germline CDR1 reads LNHDA; CDR2 reads SQIVND (reference sequence). The CDR3 length is 14 residues. CDR3 in DNA: TGTGCCAGTTCCACTAGCGGGCGCACCGGGGAGCTGTTTTTT. Its protein is CASSTSGRTGELFF.

In its sample, this clone was seen once. V usage is TRBV19 and J usage is TRBJ2-7, with a tentative D call TRBD2 (6 bases). CDR3 size: 13 residues. The V end lost 3 bases, the J end lost 2 bases, and 8 bases lay between the germline ends. Germline assignment: CDR1 LNHDA and CDR2 SQIVND (reference sequence). The CDR3 sequence: CASSMGGAYEQYF. In DNA, the CDR3 is TGTGCCAGTAGTATGGGGGGAGCCTACGAGCAGTACTTC.

The chain combines TRBV6-5 with TRBJ1-3; 7 bases are shared with TRBD1. The CDR3 totals 15 residues. The junction had 5 bases not matched to a gene; V was cut back by 2 bases and J by 4 bases. CDR1 MNHEY and CDR2 SVGAGI come from the germline V gene. The CDR3 DNA is TGTGCCAGCAGTTACGACAGGGTGTCGGGAAACACCATATATTTT. Protein sequence: CASSYDRVSGNTIYF.

In DNA form, the CDR3 reads TGTGCCAGTAGCACCGGTGGTGGCGGGAGCCCTGATACGCAGTATTTT. Its translation: CASSTGGGGSPDTQYF. The chain combines TRBV19 with TRBJ2-3, with TRBD2 identical over 7 bases. With V trimmed by 6 bases and J by 6 bases, 15 bases remained unmatched. Germline V gene lookup returns CDR1 LNHDA and CDR2 SQIVND (reference sequence). CDR3 length: 16 residues.

The chain joins TRBV6-1 to TRBJ2-3, with 12 bases matching TRBD1. The trim removed 4 bases at V and 6 bases at J, leaving 11 bases unmatched. CDR1 and CDR2 (germline): MNHNS, SASEGT. CDR3 size: 17 residues. CDR3 amino acids: CASSARDRGPPSDTQYF. For the CDR3, the DNA is TGTGCCAGCAGTGCCCGGGACAGGGGGCCGCCTTCTGATACGCAGTATTTT.

The chain uses TRBV6-5 and TRBJ2-7; TRBD2 matches at 13 bases. Germline V gene sequence: CDR1 MNHEY, CDR2 SVGAGI. J gave up 6 bases and V 6 bases, and 8 bases lay outside the gene matches. There are 15 residues in the CDR3. In nucleotides, the CDR3 is TGTGCCAGCAGCGAAATGGGACTAGCGGGAATCGAGCAGTACTTC. It encodes CASSEMGLAGIEQYF.

The chain combines TRBV4-3 with TRBJ2-2; unclear D gene. The CDR3 spans 17 residues. Germline CDR1 is LGHNA and CDR2 is YSLEER. The V gene lost 0 bases and the J gene lost 0 bases, with 11 bases spanning the gap. CDR3 in amino acids: CASSQEVRATNTGELFF. CDR3 sequence (DNA): TGCGCCAGCAGCCAAGAAGTCAGAGCGACGAACACCGGGGAGCTGTTTTTT.

V usage is TRBV18 and J usage is TRBJ2-3; TRBD2 agrees at 13 bases. The CDR3 spans 18 residues. Trimming at V came to 2 bases and at J to 5 bases, leaving 10 bases not matched to a gene. The V gene's germline CDR1 is KGHSH and CDR2 LQKENI. This chain's CDR3 is CASSPGTSGIYNRDTQYF. CDR3 nucleotides: TGTGCCAGCTCACCAGGGACTAGCGGGATTTATAACAGAGATACGCAGTATTTT.